The present T cell receptor (beta chain) was sequenced within a study of blood T cell repertoires in COVID-19. Study overall: The study drew acute and convalescent COVID-19 samples from the United States, Italy and Spain. Nucleic acid was either cDNA or gDNA, and it came from T cells, B-cell-depleted T cells, or PBMCs.

Authors' processing steps: Counts of nucleated cells, estimated from reference gene primer amplification, were obtained. Clones were sequenced by immunoSEQ multiplex PCR, and TCRdb holds only the in-frame ones, with some missing. V and J calls plus clone size are reproduced from that table; the DNA served to infer D and trimming. Of 200,000 to 300,000 clones detected, approximately 80% appear once; the ten largest clones hold 5.5% to 8%. V gave up 0 bases and J gave up 4 bases, with 15 bases separating them. CDR3 length equals 16 residues. In germline, CDR1 is LNHNV, CDR2 YYDKDF (reference sequence).

The specimen sequenced was peripheral blood. The gene calls are TRBV15 and TRBJ1-1; D not resolved. This clonotype was sampled from a woman between 55 and 75 years old with active or convalescent COVID-19. CDR3 nucleotide sequence: TGTGCCACCAGCAGAGATCGTCCGGGGATAGGCACTGAAGCTTTCTTT. Its protein product is CATSRDRPGIGTEAFF.